This T cell receptor beta chain appears in the sequencing data of a study of T-cell memory formation after mild COVID-19. TCRdb re-called the 5' RACE reads with MiXCR, one entry per CDR3 protein. Of hundreds of thousands of distinct CDR3 sequences listed, more than 15% are singletons. This CDR3 comprises 15 residues. Germline loops: CDR1 SSHAT, CDR2 FNYEAQ (reference sequence). V shed 5 bases and J shed 3 bases, with 13 bases lying between them. The table lists this clonotype with a few counts. V and J are TRBV7-7 and TRBJ2-2; tentative D call: TRBD2 (5 bases). This receptor was identified in a man younger than 30 who had mild COVID-19 (a few samples of this study predate the infection). Cell type and time point are not known. Material for sequencing was PBMCs or a T cell subset sorted from them (not recorded which). CDR3 sequence reads: CASSGTVGDTGELFF. The CDR3 DNA follows: TGTGCCAGCAGCGGTACAGTCGGGGACACCGGGGAGCTGTTTTTT. Complete variable domain (other parts from reference TRBV7-7 and TRBJ2-2): GAGVSQSPRYKVTKRGQDVTLRCDPISSHATLYWYQQALGQGPEFLTYFNYEAQPDKSGLPSDRFSAERPEGSISTLTIQRTEQRDSAMYRCASSGTVGDTGELFFGEGSRLTVL.